The T cell receptor beta chain under discussion was sequenced for a study of regulatory T cells in long-lasting Graves disease. Whole-study results and caveats: Public clonotype sharing was higher in persistent than newly diagnosed patients.

This sample's time point: newly diagnosed GD, antithyroid drugs for less than 3 months. There was RNA extracted from PBMCs, and the TCR library was made from it. CDR3 regions were amplified by Arm-PCR using iRepertoire HTBI primers to build TCR beta libraries. TCRdb ran MiXCR on the multiplex PCR reads and lists one entry per CDR3 protein. The repertoire holds 400,000 to 450,000 distinct CDR3 sequences, with about 15% as singletons. This clonotype was seen only a few times. Its specificity is not known. This sample also appeared in a second study, on T cells in Graves' hyperthyroidism and ophthalmopathy. Turning to that study: Most thyroid clonotypes expanded above 0.001 were also detected in blood.

The TCR was taken from a woman aged 25 to 39 with Graves disease. The starting material was peripheral blood mononuclear cells (PBMCs), obtained at new diagnosis, from a patient treated with antithyroid drugs.

CDR3 coding DNA: TGTGCCAGCTCAGCGGGACTAGCGGGGTCAGATACGCAGTATTTT. Residues: CASSAGLAGSDTQYF. The chain employs TRBV9 and TRBJ2-3; 13 bases match TRBD2. CDR3 length: 15 amino acids. Germline-derived CDR1 and CDR2 are SGDLS and YYNGEE. V lost 7 bases, J lost 4 bases, and 6 bases stayed unmatched.